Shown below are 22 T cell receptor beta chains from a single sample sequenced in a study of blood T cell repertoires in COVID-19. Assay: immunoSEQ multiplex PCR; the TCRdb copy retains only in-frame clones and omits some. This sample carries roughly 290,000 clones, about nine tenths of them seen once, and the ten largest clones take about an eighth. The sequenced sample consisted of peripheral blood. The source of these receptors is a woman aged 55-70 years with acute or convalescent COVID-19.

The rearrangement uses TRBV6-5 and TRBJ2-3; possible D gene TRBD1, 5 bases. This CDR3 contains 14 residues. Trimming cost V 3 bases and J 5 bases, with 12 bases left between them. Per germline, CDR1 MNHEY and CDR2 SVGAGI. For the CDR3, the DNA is TGTGCCAGCAGTTATGTGGGGCGTCTAGATACGCAGTATTTT. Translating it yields CASSYVGRLDTQYF.

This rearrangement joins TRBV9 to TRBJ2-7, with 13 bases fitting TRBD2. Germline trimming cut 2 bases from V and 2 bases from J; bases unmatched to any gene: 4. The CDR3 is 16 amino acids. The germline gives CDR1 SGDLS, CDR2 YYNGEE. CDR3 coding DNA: TGTGCCAGCAGCGTGGGGACTAGCGGGGAGACCTACGAGCAGTACTTC. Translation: CASSVGTSGETYEQYF.

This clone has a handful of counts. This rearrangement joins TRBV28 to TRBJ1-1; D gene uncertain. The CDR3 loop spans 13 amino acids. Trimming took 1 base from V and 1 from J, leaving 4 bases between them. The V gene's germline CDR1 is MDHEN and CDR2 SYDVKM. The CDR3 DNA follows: TGTGCCAGCAGTTTATTGAGGAACACTGAAGCTTTCTTT. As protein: CASSLLRNTEAFF.

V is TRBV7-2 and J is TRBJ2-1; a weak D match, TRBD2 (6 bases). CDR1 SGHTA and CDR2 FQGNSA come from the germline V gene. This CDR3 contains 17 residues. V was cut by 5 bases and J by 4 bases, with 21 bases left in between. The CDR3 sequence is CASSRDRGTAIYNEQFF. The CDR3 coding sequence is TGTGCCAGCAGCAGGGACCGGGGGACCGCAATATACAATGAGCAGTTCTTC.

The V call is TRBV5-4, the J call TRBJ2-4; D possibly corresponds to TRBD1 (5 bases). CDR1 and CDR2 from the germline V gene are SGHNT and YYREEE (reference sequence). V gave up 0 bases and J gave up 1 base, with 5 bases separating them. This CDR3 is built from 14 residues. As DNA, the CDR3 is TGTGCCAGCAGCTTGGCAGGGGCCAAAAACATTCAGTACTTC. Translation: CASSLAGAKNIQYF.

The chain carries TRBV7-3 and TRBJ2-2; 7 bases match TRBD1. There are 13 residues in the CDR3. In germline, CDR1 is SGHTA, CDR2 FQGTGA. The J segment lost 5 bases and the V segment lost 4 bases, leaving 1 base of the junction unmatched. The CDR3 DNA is TGTGCCAGCAGCTCAGGGGGAACCGGGGAGCTGTTTTTT. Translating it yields CASSSGGTGELFF. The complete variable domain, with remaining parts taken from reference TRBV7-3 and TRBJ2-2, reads GAGVSQTPSNKVTEKGKYVELRCDPISGHTALYWYRQSLGQGPEFLIYFQGTGAADDSGLPNDRFFAVRPEGSVSTLKIQRTERGDSAVYLCASSSGGTGELFFGEGSRLTVL.

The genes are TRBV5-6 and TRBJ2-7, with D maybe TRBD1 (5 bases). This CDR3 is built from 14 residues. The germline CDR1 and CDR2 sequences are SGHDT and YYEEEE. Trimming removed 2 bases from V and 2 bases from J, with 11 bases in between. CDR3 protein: CASSFRQWTYEQYF. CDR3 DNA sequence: TGTGCCAGCAGCTTTCGACAGTGGACCTACGAGCAGTACTTC.

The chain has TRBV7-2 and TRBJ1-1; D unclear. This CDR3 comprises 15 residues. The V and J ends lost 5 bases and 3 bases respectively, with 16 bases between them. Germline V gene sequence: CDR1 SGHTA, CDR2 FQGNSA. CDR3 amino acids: CASSPASGWDTEAFF. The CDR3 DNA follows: TGTGCCAGCAGCCCCGCGTCGGGGTGGGACACTGAAGCTTTCTTT. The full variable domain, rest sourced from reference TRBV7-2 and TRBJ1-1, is GAGVSQSPSNKVTEKGKDVELRCDPISGHTALYWYRQSLGQGLEFLIYFQGNSAPDKSGLPSDRFSAERTGGSVSTLTIQRTQQEDSAVYLCASSPASGWDTEAFFGQGTRLTVV.

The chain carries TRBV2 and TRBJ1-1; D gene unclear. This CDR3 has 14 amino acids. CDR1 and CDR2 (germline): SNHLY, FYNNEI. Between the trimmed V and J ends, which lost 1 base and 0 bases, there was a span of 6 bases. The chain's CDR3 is CASSEGTLNTEAFF. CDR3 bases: TGTGCCAGCAGTGAAGGTACTCTGAACACTGAAGCTTTCTTT.

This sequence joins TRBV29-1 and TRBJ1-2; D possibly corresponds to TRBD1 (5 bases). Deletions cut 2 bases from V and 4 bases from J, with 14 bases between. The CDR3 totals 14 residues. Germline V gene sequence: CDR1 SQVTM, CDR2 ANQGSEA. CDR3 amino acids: CSVEMGGTSYGYTF. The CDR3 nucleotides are TGCAGCGTTGAAATGGGAGGGACTAGCTATGGCTACACCTTC. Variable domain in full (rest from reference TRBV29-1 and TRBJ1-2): SAVISQKPSRDICQRGTSLTIQCQVDSQVTMMFWYRQQPGQSLTLIATANQGSEATYESGFVIDKFPISRPNLTFSTLTVSNMSPEDSSIYLCSVEMGGTSYGYTFGSGTRLTVV.

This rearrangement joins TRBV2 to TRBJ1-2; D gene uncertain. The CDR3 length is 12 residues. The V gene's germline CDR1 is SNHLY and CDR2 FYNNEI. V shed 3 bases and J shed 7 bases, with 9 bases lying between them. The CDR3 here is CASSDEVGGYTF. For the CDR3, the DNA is TGTGCCAGCAGTGATGAGGTGGGTGGCTACACCTTC. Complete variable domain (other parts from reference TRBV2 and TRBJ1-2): EPEVTQTPSHQVTQMGQEVILRCVPISNHLYFYWYRQILGQKVEFLVSFYNNEISEKSEIFDDQFSVERPDGSNFTLKIRSTKLEDSAMYFCASSDEVGGYTFGSGTRLTVV.

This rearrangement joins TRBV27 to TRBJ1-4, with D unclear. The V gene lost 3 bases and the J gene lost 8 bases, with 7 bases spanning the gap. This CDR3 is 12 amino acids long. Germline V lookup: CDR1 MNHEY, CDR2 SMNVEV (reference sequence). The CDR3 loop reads CASSFRGEKLFF. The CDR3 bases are TGTGCCAGCAGTTTTCGCGGGGAAAAACTGTTTTTT.

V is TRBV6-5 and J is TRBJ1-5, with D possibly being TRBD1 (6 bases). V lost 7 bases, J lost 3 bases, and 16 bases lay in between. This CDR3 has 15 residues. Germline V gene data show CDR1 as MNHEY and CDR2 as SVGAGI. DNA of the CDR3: TGTGCCAGCATTCCCGGCAGGGGCCTCAATCAGCCCCAGCATTTT. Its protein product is CASIPGRGLNQPQHF.

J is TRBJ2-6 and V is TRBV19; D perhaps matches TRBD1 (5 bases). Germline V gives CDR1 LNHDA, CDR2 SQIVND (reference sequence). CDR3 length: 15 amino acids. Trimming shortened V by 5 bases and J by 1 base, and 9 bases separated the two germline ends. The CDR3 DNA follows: TGTGCCAGTAGTGCCCAGGGATCTGGGGCCAACGTCCTGACTTTC. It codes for CASSAQGSGANVLTF.

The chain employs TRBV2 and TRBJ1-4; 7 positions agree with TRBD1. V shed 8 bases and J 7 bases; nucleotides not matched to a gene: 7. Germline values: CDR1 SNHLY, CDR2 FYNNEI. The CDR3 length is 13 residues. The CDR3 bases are TGTGCCAGCGTCCGGGACAGAAGTGAAAAACTGTTTTTT. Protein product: CASVRDRSEKLFF. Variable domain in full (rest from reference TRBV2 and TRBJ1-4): EPEVTQTPSHQVTQMGQEVILRCVPISNHLYFYWYRQILGQKVEFLVSFYNNEISEKSEIFDDQFSVERPDGSNFTLKIRSTKLEDSAMYFCASVRDRSEKLFFGSGTQLSVL.

In DNA form, the CDR3 reads TGTGCCAGCAGTTACGACGCGGGGGATACGCAGTATTTT. This codes for CASSYDAGDTQYF. The chain joins TRBV6-2 or TRBV6-3 to TRBJ2-3; a possible D gene is TRBD2 (6 bases). The germline V and J ends were trimmed by 2 bases and 6 bases, with 9 bases remaining between them. Germline-derived CDR1 and CDR2 are MNHEY and SVGEGT. This CDR3 spans 13 amino acids.

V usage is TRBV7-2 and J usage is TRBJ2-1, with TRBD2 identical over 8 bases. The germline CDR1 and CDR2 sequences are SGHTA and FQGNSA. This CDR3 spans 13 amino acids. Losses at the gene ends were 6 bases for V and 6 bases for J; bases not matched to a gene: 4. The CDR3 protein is CASRRGTSNEQFF. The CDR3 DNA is TGTGCCAGCAGGCGGGGGACTAGCAATGAGCAGTTCTTC.

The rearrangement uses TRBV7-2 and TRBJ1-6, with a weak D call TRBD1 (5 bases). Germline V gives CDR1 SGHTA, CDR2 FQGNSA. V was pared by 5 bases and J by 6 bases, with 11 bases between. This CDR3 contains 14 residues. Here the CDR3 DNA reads TGTGCCAGCAGCCCCCAGGGTTCTAATTCACCCCTCCACTTT. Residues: CASSPQGSNSPLHF.

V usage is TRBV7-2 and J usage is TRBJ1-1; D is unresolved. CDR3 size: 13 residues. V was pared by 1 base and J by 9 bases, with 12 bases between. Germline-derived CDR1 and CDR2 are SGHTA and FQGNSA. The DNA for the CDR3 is TGTGCCAGCAGCTTAGGCTATGGCGGGAAAGCTTTCTTT. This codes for CASSLGYGGKAFF.

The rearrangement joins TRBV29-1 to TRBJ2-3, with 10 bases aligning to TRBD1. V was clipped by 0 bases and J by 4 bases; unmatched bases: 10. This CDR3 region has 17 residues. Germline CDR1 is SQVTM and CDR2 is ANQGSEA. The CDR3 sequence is CSVEDHSPGQGPDTQYF. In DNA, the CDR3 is TGCAGCGTTGAAGATCATAGCCCGGGACAGGGGCCAGATACGCAGTATTTT.

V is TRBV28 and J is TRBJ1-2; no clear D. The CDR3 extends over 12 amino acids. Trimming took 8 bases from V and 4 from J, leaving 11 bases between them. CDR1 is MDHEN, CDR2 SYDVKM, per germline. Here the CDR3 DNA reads TGTGCCAGCCTAAGCGCGGGCTATGGCTACACCTTC. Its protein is CASLSAGYGYTF.

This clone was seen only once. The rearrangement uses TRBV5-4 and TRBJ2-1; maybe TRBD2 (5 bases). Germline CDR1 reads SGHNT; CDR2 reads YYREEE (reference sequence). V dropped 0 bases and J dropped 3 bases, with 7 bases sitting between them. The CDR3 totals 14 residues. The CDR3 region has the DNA TGTGCCAGCAGCTTGGCCACTAGCTACAATGAGCAGTTCTTC. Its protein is CASSLATSYNEQFF.